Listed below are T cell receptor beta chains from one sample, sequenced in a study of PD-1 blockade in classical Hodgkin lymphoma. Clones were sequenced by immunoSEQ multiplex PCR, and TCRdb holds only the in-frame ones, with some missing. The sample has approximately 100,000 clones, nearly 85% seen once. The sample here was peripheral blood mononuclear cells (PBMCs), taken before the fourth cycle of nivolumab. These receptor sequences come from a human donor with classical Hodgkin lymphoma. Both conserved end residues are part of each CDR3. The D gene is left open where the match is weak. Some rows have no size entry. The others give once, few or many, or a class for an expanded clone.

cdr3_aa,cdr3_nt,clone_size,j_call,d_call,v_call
CASSVIGAGYEQYF,TGCGCCAGCAGTGTTATAGGGGCCGGCTACGAGCAGTACTTC,.,TRBJ2-7,.,TRBV5-1
CASSRFPATNEKLFF,TGTGCCAGCAGCCGCTTCCCCGCAACTAATGAAAAACTGTTTTTT,.,TRBJ1-4,.,TRBV7-9
CASSRLAGRGGGTGELFF,TGTGCCAGCAGCAGGCTAGCGGGACGGGGTGGGGGCACCGGGGAGCTGTTTTTT,.,TRBJ2-2,TRBD2,TRBV4-2
CASSLPTGGGQPQHF,TGTGCCAGCAGTTTACCGACAGGGGGCGGTCAGCCCCAGCATTTT,.,TRBJ1-5,TRBD1,TRBV28
CASSQSITDTQYF,TGTGCCAGCAGTCAGTCTATAACAGATACGCAGTATTTT,once,TRBJ2-3,.,TRBV6-5
CASSEMPGQGWEQYF,TGTGCCAGCAGTGAAATGCCGGGACAGGGGTGGGAGCAGTACTTC,once,TRBJ2-7,TRBD1,TRBV6-1
CAWSQGLSGNTIYF,TGTGCCTGGAGTCAAGGGCTCTCTGGAAACACCATATATTTT,.,TRBJ1-3,.,TRBV30
CASRRLGVEDTQYF,TGTGCCAGCAGGAGGTTGGGGGTGGAAGATACGCAGTATTTT,.,TRBJ2-3,.,TRBV27
CASSTQGPRRNTGELFF,TGCGCCAGCAGCACCCAGGGACCCCGGCGGAACACCGGGGAGCTGTTTTTT,.,TRBJ2-2,.,TRBV5-1
CAISGGTAAYEQYF,TGTGCCATCAGTGGGGGGACTGCAGCCTACGAGCAGTACTTC,.,TRBJ2-7,.,TRBV10-3
CASSVGRDWGIQYF,TGTGCCAGCAGCGTAGGAAGGGACTGGGGCATTCAGTACTTC,.,TRBJ2-4,.,TRBV9
CASSLEDTQYF,TGTGCCAGCAGCTTGGAAGATACGCAGTATTTT,.,TRBJ2-3,.,TRBV5-6
CASSHSQGYEQYF,TGTGCCAGCAGCCACTCACAGGGCTACGAGCAGTACTTC,.,TRBJ2-7,.,TRBV7-2
CASSLRGATYNEQFF,TGTGCCAGCAGCTTGCGGGGAGCGACCTACAATGAGCAGTTCTTC,.,TRBJ2-1,.,TRBV5-6
CASSLVGEETQYF,TGCGCCAGCAGCTTGGTGGGGGAAGAGACCCAGTACTTC,once,TRBJ2-5,.,TRBV5-1
CASRSGRGSYNEQFF,TGTGCCAGCAGGAGCGGGAGGGGATCCTACAATGAGCAGTTCTTC,.,TRBJ2-1,TRBD2,TRBV2
CASSSSGTTGQPQHF,TGTGCCAGCAGCTCCTCTGGGACGACGGGCCAGCCCCAGCATTTT,.,TRBJ1-5,.,TRBV5-6
CAIMRGRTDTQYF,TGTGCCATCATGAGGGGCCGCACAGATACGCAGTATTTT,.,TRBJ2-3,.,TRBV10-3
CASSTGMGRQETQYF,TGCGCCAGCAGCACTGGAATGGGCCGACAAGAGACCCAGTACTTC,once,TRBJ2-5,.,TRBV5-1
CASSLRAIASEQYF,TGTGCCAGCAGTTTACGGGCGATAGCCTCCGAGCAGTACTTC,.,TRBJ2-7,.,TRBV28
CASSHGGKGYEQYF,TGTGCCAGCAGCCATGGCGGGAAGGGATACGAGCAGTACTTC,.,TRBJ2-7,.,TRBV14
CASNRGANTEAFF,TGTGCCAGCAACAGAGGGGCGAACACTGAAGCTTTCTTT,.,TRBJ1-1,.,TRBV11-2
CASSLRLGGEAQYF,TGTGCCAGCAGTTTAAGATTGGGCGGCGAGGCCCAGTACTTC,.,TRBJ2-5,.,TRBV27
CASSLASGSRGETQYF,TGTGCCAGCAGCTTAGCTAGCGGGAGTCGAGGGGAGACCCAGTACTTC,.,TRBJ2-5,TRBD2,TRBV7-2
CASSYDSSPGANVLTF,TGTGCCAGCAGTTACGATTCCTCCCCTGGGGCCAACGTCCTGACTTTC,.,TRBJ2-6,.,TRBV6-5
CASSRDGNSNQPQHF,TGTGCCAGCAGCCGCGACGGAAATAGCAATCAGCCCCAGCATTTT,.,TRBJ1-5,.,TRBV7-9
CARTLGREYTDTQYF,TGTGCCAGGACTCTGGGGAGGGAATACACAGATACGCAGTATTTT,.,TRBJ2-3,TRBD2,TRBV25-1
CASSLSWIEDTEAFF,TGTGCCAGCAGCTTGAGCTGGATTGAGGACACTGAAGCTTTCTTT,.,TRBJ1-1,.,TRBV5-8
CAWSVGGRLEQYF,TGTGCCTGGAGTGTTGGGGGCCGGCTCGAGCAGTACTTC,.,TRBJ2-7,.,TRBV30
CASSSEGDGQPQHF,TGTGCCAGCAGTTCCGAGGGAGACGGACAGCCCCAGCATTTT,.,TRBJ1-5,.,TRBV6-6
CASSLVAGDTEAFF,TGCGCCAGCAGCTTGGTGGCAGGCGACACTGAAGCTTTCTTT,once,TRBJ1-1,.,TRBV5-1
CASRRLKGGLTYEQYF,TGTGCCAGCCGCCGATTAAAGGGGGGTCTCACCTACGAGCAGTACTTC,.,TRBJ2-7,.,TRBV13
CASSLELTVGNTIYF,TGCGCCAGCAGCTTGGAATTGACAGTTGGAAACACCATATATTTT,.,TRBJ1-3,.,TRBV5-1
CASMAGRNLGAFF,TGTGCCAGCATGGCGGGACGCAATTTGGGAGCTTTCTTT,once,TRBJ1-1,.,TRBV6-5
CASRGEGGQETQYF,TGCGCCAGCAGAGGAGAGGGGGGGCAAGAGACCCAGTACTTC,.,TRBJ2-5,.,TRBV10-2
CVSSRTSGTYEQYF,TGTGTCAGCAGCCGGACTAGCGGGACCTACGAGCAGTACTTC,.,TRBJ2-7,TRBD2,TRBV7-9
CASSQEVRADTQYF,TGCGCCAGCAGCCAAGAGGTTAGGGCAGATACGCAGTATTTT,.,TRBJ2-3,.,TRBV4-3
CASRETGFKYEQYF,TGTGCCAGCAGGGAGACAGGGTTTAAGTACGAGCAGTACTTC,.,TRBJ2-7,TRBD1,TRBV6-4